A single count supports the clone carrying this T cell receptor (beta chain). The protocol was immunoSEQ multiplex PCR, while the TCRdb copy is restricted to in-frame clones and leaves out a portion. This table holds 430,000 or so clones, 88% found once. The data stem from a study of blood T cell repertoires in COVID-19. V trimming: 4 bases; J trimming: 2 bases; junction bases outside the gene matches: 11. This CDR3 comprises 16 residues. Looked up from germline, CDR1 is MNHNS and CDR2 is SASEGT. This chain uses TRBV6-1 with TRBJ2-7, with 7 bases matching TRBD1. The sample comprised PBMCs or T cells enriched from blood (not recorded which). The source of this sequence is a woman aged 40 to 49 who had recovered from COVID-19. The CDR3 sequence: CASSGYYPDRTYEQYF. The CDR3, as DNA: TGTGCCAGCAGTGGTTATTATCCGGACAGGACCTACGAGCAGTACTTC.